The rows below give T cell receptor beta chains drawn from one sample of a study of tumor and adjacent non-tumor tissue in lung cancer. Via MiXCR, TCRdb re-called the multiplex PCR reads, giving one row per CDR3 protein. The profile shows 50,000 to 60,000 distinct CDR3 sequences, roughly 69% of them singletons. The sequenced material came from distant non-tumor lung tissue. All receptors derive from an older woman with non-small cell lung cancer. Each CDR3 is given without its conserved first and last residue.

j_gene	v_gene	CDR3aa
TRBJ2-3	TRBV7-9	ASSFPLRQGTDTQY
TRBJ2-5	TRBV7-8	GSSVGEHQETHY
TRBJ2-1	TRBV11-1	ASSRGFTASSYNVQF
TRBJ1-1	TRBV10-3	AISGGLGPGTEAL
TRBJ2-7	TRBV4-1	ASSQAGQGSYERY
TRBJ1-1	TRBV5-4	ASSSLGGVIAEAF
TRBJ1-4	TRBV4-3	ASSFQGLPTNEKLP
TRBJ1-5	TRBV6-5	ASSHEGSGQSQH
TRBJ2-6	TRBV6-5	ASSYEGGAGANVLT
TRBJ2-5	TRBV20-1	SARSRKGSETQY
TRBJ2-3	TRBV27	ASSQDSFTDTQY
TRBJ1-5	TRBV19	ASSTGGNQPQH
TRBJ1-2	TRBV2	ASSQNAGPNYGYT
TRBJ1-6	TRBV14	ASCQMLQAVAAPH
TRBJ1-5	TRBV12-3/TRBV12-4	TSSYQVSSNQPQH
TRBJ2-1	TRBV11-1	ASSSRGSEQF
TRBJ1-2	TRBV12-3/TRBV12-4	ASSEGQGMAT
TRBJ1-1	TRBV11-2	ASSYRTRGYTEAF
TRBJ2-1	TRBV15	ATNRVTGGPSNEQF
TRBJ1-2	TRBV12-3/TRBV12-4	ASSSQGAKSGHT
TRBJ2-5	TRBV5-4	ASSSPASGKETQY
TRBJ2-3	TRBV20-1	SAKSESTDTQY
TRBJ2-3	TRBV14	ASSQERREGVTDTQY
TRBJ2-1	TRBV11-2	ASSLGTGVLNMF
TRBJ2-3	TRBV10-1	ASSVGLADAHY
TRBJ2-7	TRBV20-1	SARAGGNSYDQY
TRBJ1-5	TRBV28	ATISSDRVAYSNQPQH
TRBJ1-1	TRBV14	ASSQLPVSYIEAF
TRBJ2-5	TRBV29-1	SVEGPAGEVETQY
TRBJ2-2	TRBV5-1	TSSAGDTTGVLF
TRBJ2-1	TRBV6-5	PSSSRGQGSNEQF
TRBJ2-3	TRBV12-3/TRBV12-4	ASSLEAAITDTQN
TRBJ2-5	TRBV28	ASSFVTGGRETQY
TRBJ2-7	TRBV4-1	ASGHFPSDPYEQY
TRBJ1-4	TRBV6-1	VSTAAWEQPNEKLF
TRBJ2-3	TRBV28	ASNSGIGFRDTQY
TRBJ2-5	TRBV11-2	ANKGPSNQETQY
TRBJ1-2	TRBV4-1	ASSQDWTANYGNT
TRBJ2-1	TRBV12-3/TRBV12-4	ASSSLAVTGSSDEQF
TRBJ2-1	TRBV4-3	ASSQEGMSYNVQF